The next 5 T cell receptor beta chains were all read from a single sample in a study of multiple sclerosis patients with progressive multifocal leukoencephalopathy. Profiled with immunoSEQ multiplex PCR; TCRdb holds only in-frame clones, not every one. Seen here are about 30,000 clones, about 85% observed once, and the top ten hold 9.5% to 15%. Time point described: time of PML onset. Material: PBMCs, obtained from a patient treated with natalizumab. The receptor set was obtained from a woman in her 30s with progressive multifocal leukoencephalopathy.

The gene calls are TRBV5-1 and TRBJ2-5, with D possibly matching TRBD1 (6 bases). Germline CDR1 and CDR2: SGHRS and YFSETQ. The CDR3 extends over 14 amino acids. The germline V and J ends were trimmed by 4 bases and 5 bases, with 15 bases remaining between them. CDR3 sequence: CASSPGQRMETQYF. The CDR3 coding sequence is TGCGCCAGCAGCCCCGGACAGAGGATGGAGACCCAGTACTTC.

The CDR3 region is CASSQDVRQSFF. The CDR3 region has the DNA TGTGCCAGCAGCCAAGATGTCAGACAGTCTTTCTTT. The rearrangement links TRBV4-2 to TRBJ1-1, with a tentative D call TRBD1 (5 bases). CDR3 length equals 12 residues. V lost 0 bases and J lost 12, with 11 bases in between. Germline V lookup: CDR1 LGHNA, CDR2 YNFKEQ.

J is TRBJ1-2 and V is TRBV6-5; D not certain. CDR3 length: 13 amino acids. V gave up 2 bases and J gave up 1 base, with 5 bases separating them. Per the germline V gene, CDR1 is MNHEY and CDR2 is SVGAGI. CDR3 amino acids: CASSYTSNYGYTF. The DNA for the CDR3 is TGTGCCAGCAGTTACACGAGTAACTATGGCTACACCTTC.

This clone was seen once. The V gene is TRBV30, the J gene TRBJ2-5; maybe TRBD1 (6 bases). There are 14 residues in the CDR3. Trimming removed 2 bases at V and 6 bases at J, with 16 bases between. The germline V gene encodes CDR1 GTSNPN and CDR2 SVGIG (reference sequence). In DNA, the CDR3 is TGTGCCTGGAGTTCCTCGGACAGTCGGAAGACCCAGTACTTC. Translation gives CAWSSSDSRKTQYF. The full variable domain, rest sourced from reference TRBV30 and TRBJ2-5, is SQTIHQWPATLVQPVGSPLSLECTVEGTSNPNLYWYRQAAGRGLQLLFYSVGIGQISSEVPQNLSASRPQDRQFILSSKKLLLSDSGFYLCAWSSSDSRKTQYFGPGTRLLVL.

J is TRBJ1-1 and V is TRBV27, with TRBD1 as a possible D gene (5 bases). CDR1 is MNHEY and CDR2 is SMNVEV in the germline V gene (reference sequence). The CDR3 extends over 16 amino acids. V was cut by 8 bases and J by 3 bases, with 22 bases left in between. This CDR3 reads CASFPPGHPRDTEAFF. Here the CDR3 DNA reads TGTGCCAGCTTCCCACCAGGACACCCAAGGGACACTGAAGCTTTCTTT.